This T cell receptor (beta chain) was identified in a study of OX40 agonist ivuxolimab in advanced cancers. Whole-study results and caveats: Relative to CD4+ cells, CD8+ T cells on average had more expanded clones. Both blood CD4+ and CD8+ T cells showed clonal growth by week 6 at 0.1 to 3.0 mg/kg.

A word on this clone: Its antigen is undetermined.

The CDR3 totals 14 residues. V was trimmed by 5 bases and J by 2 bases, leaving 12 bases between them. Germline CDR1 KGHSH, CDR2 LQKENI. People who had autoimmune disease history or systemic immunosuppression were excluded. The table came from immunoSEQ multiplex PCR; TCRdb's copy has only in-frame clones and leaves some out. Among 50,000 to 65,000 clones listed, around 84% were seen once. Specimen: CD4+ or CD8+ T cells sorted from blood, collected in a trial of the OX40 agonist ivuxolimab. The chain uses TRBV18 and TRBJ2-5, with a possible D match to TRBD2 (6 bases). The receptor's source is an adult with an advanced solid tumor such as melanoma, head and neck, liver or kidney cancer. The chain's CDR3 is CASSDRDLQETQYF. The DNA for the CDR3 is TGTGCCAGCTCAGACCGGGACTTGCAAGAGACCCAGTACTTC.